These 22 T cell receptor beta chains originate from one sample sequenced in a study of T cells in Graves' hyperthyroidism and ophthalmopathy. Template material for amplifying TCR beta CDR3 regions consisted of RNA transcripts. The TCR CDR3 first-round RT-PCR relied on the HTBI primer set. Via MiXCR, TCRdb re-called the multiplex PCR reads, giving one row per CDR3 protein. Counted here are roughly 700,000 distinct CDR3 sequences, 17% occurring once; the ten biggest clones make up around a sixth. The sequenced sample consisted of blood. Source of these receptors: a man in his forties or fifties with Graves' hyperthyroidism.

This clonotype was found a few times. V usage is TRBV20-1 and J usage is TRBJ2-7; D possibly corresponds to TRBD2 (6 bases). Germline V gene lookup returns CDR1 DFQATT and CDR2 SNEGSKA (reference sequence). This CDR3 contains 16 residues. The V and J ends lost 0 bases and 0 bases respectively, with 15 bases between them. CDR3 amino acids: CSARDFSGISSYEQYF. DNA of the CDR3: TGCAGTGCTAGAGATTTTAGCGGAATAAGCTCCTACGAGCAGTACTTC.

This clonotype was detected ten times or more. The chain combines TRBV6-1 with TRBJ2-5; the match to TRBD1 covers 10 bases. Germline assignment: CDR1 MNHNS and CDR2 SASEGT. The CDR3 runs 19 residues. The V and J ends lost 5 bases and 4 bases, in that order; junction bases with no gene match: 19. The CDR3 DNA reads as TGTGCCAGCAGTTACAACTCGGGACAGGGGCGCCTAATGGGAGAGACCCAGTACTTC. Translation gives CASSYNSGQGRLMGETQYF.

CDR3 sequence reads: CSAREFGRISGANVLTF. CDR3 DNA: TGCAGTGCTAGAGAATTTGGACGGATATCTGGGGCCAACGTCCTGACTTTC. This chain uses TRBV20-1 with TRBJ2-6; D not resolved. V gave up 0 bases and J gave up 1 base, with 13 bases separating them. The CDR3 is made up of 17 amino acids. Germline loops: CDR1 DFQATT, CDR2 SNEGSKA (reference sequence).

This clonotype was counted many times. The V call is TRBV28, the J call TRBJ2-1; 7 bases line up with TRBD2. The V and J ends lost 5 bases and 4 bases, in that order; junction bases with no gene match: 11. This CDR3 is built from 16 residues. CDR1 is MDHEN, CDR2 SYDVKM, per germline. The CDR3 loop reads CASSTPGTTRYNEQFF. The CDR3 coding sequence is TGTGCCAGCAGTACACCCGGGACTACTCGATACAATGAGCAGTTCTTC.

The sample holds many counts of this clonotype. The chain joins TRBV20-1 to TRBJ2-7, with D tentatively TRBD1 (5 bases). The CDR3 is 13 residues long. Germline lookup yields CDR1 DFQATT and CDR2 SNEGSKA (reference sequence). The V end was cut by 4 bases, the J end by 0 bases, with 10 bases between. Written as DNA, the CDR3 is TGCAGTGCTAATGACAGAAGCTCCTACGAGCAGTACTTC. Its translation is CSANDRSSYEQYF.

This clonotype was recorded at least ten times. This sequence joins TRBV7-2 and TRBJ2-3; TRBD2 is a possible D gene (5 bases). The CDR3 totals 14 residues. V was trimmed by 4 bases and J by 2 bases, leaving 10 bases between them. The germline V gene has CDR1 SGHTA and CDR2 FQGNSA. This chain's CDR3 is CASSSTRDTDTQYF. Here the CDR3 DNA reads TGTGCCAGCAGCTCAACCCGGGACACAGATACGCAGTATTTT.

There are many counts of this clonotype. V gene TRBV6-1 combines with J gene TRBJ2-7, with 8 bases identical to TRBD2. CDR1 is MNHNS and CDR2 is SASEGT in the germline V gene. V shed 5 bases and J 2 bases; nucleotides not matched to a gene: 8. The CDR3 extends over 15 amino acids. CDR3 protein: CASSPSGTRAYEQYF. CDR3 coding DNA: TGTGCCAGCAGTCCGTCGGGGACTAGGGCCTACGAGCAGTACTTC.

This clonotype has ten or more counts. The chain couples TRBV28 to TRBJ2-7; 7 bases match TRBD1. Germline values: CDR1 MDHEN, CDR2 SYDVKM. This CDR3 comprises 14 residues. V lost 3 bases to trimming and J lost 3 bases; unmatched junction nucleotides: 5. The CDR3 spells CASSFRGRSYEQYF. DNA of the CDR3: TGTGCCAGCAGTTTTAGGGGGCGCAGCTACGAGCAGTACTTC.

This clonotype was found a few times. In DNA form, the CDR3 reads TGCAGTGCTAGAGTTCACGGGCAGATTAACTATGGCTACACCTTC. This gives the protein CSARVHGQINYGYTF. The chain uses TRBV20-1 and TRBJ1-2, with unresolved D. Looked up from germline, CDR1 is DFQATT and CDR2 is SNEGSKA (reference sequence). Between the trimmed V and J ends, which lost 1 base and 1 base, there was a span of 13 bases. The CDR3 has 15 amino acids.

This clonotype has a handful of counts. The gene calls are TRBV6-5 and TRBJ1-3; D gene unclear. Trimming removed 10 bases from V and 0 bases from J, with 10 bases in between. The CDR3 is made up of 13 amino acids. The germline CDR1 and CDR2 sequences are MNHEY and SVGAGI. CDR3 protein: CATSGLSGNTIYF. The CDR3 region has the DNA TGTGCCACCTCAGGTCTCTCTGGAAACACCATATATTTT.

This sequence joins TRBV20-1 and TRBJ2-5; 7 bases agree with TRBD2. This CDR3 is 14 amino acids long. With 3 bases clipped from V and 5 bases from J, the junction kept 9 bases outside the gene matches. Germline CDR1 DFQATT, CDR2 SNEGSKA (reference sequence). CDR3 region: CSARGGVLRETQYF. CDR3 nucleotides: TGCAGTGCTAGGGGGGGGGTTCTCCGGGAGACCCAGTACTTC.

The CDR3 is CASTSGTGYYEQYF. For the CDR3, the DNA is TGTGCCAGCACCTCCGGGACAGGGTACTACGAGCAGTACTTC. The V gene is TRBV11-2, the J gene TRBJ2-7; 9 bases are a match to TRBD1. Germline V gene data show CDR1 as SGHAT and CDR2 as FQNNGV. Trimming cost V 7 bases and J 3 bases; bases outside gene matches: 7. The CDR3 length is 14 residues.

Turning to this clonotype: One base away lies a much larger clone, so this may be a sequencing read error. CDR3 protein: CASSSTTGSSYVQYF. The CDR3 nucleotides read TGTGCCAGCAGCTCGACGACAGGGAGCTCCTACGTGCAGTACTTC. This rearrangement joins TRBV11-2 to TRBJ2-7, with 7 bases fitting TRBD1. This CDR3 spans 15 amino acids. Germline CDR1 SGHAT, CDR2 FQNNGV.

Ten or more counts support this clonotype. The J gene is TRBJ2-3, the V gene TRBV20-1; TRBD1 agrees at 7 bases. Germline V CDR1 and CDR2: DFQATT, SNEGSKA (reference sequence). With 6 bases clipped from V and 7 bases from J, the junction kept 10 bases outside the gene matches. The CDR3 spans 13 residues. The CDR3 nucleotides are TGCAGTGCAAAAGGGACAGACGGGCATACGCAGTATTTT. It yields the protein CSAKGTDGHTQYF.

This clonotype was recorded a few times. V usage is TRBV6-2 or TRBV6-3 and J usage is TRBJ2-7; maybe TRBD1 (5 bases). Trimming took 6 bases from V and 0 from J, leaving 15 bases between them. CDR1 and CDR2 (germline): MNHEY, SVGEGT. The CDR3 runs to 15 residues. This CDR3 is CASSQDSLSSYEQYF. The CDR3 coding sequence is TGTGCCAGCAGCCAAGACAGCCTAAGCTCCTACGAGCAGTACTTC.

The sample holds a few counts of this clonotype. The rearrangement joins TRBV6-1 to TRBJ2-1, with D maybe TRBD2 (5 bases). This CDR3 contains 15 residues. The V gene lost 2 bases and the J gene lost 0 bases, with 8 bases spanning the gap. The germline V gene encodes CDR1 MNHNS and CDR2 SASEGT. The CDR3 region has the DNA TGTGCCAGCAGTGAACGGACTCTCTCCTACAATGAGCAGTTCTTC. This encodes CASSERTLSYNEQFF.

This clonotype was counted at least ten times. The chain couples TRBV2 to TRBJ1-2; D ambiguous. Per the germline V gene, CDR1 is SNHLY and CDR2 is FYNNEI. This CDR3 is 12 amino acids long. The V end was cut by 4 bases, the J end by 7 bases, with 10 bases between. CDR3 DNA sequence: TGTGCCAGCAGTGTGTCCTTCCGTGGCTACACCTTC. Protein sequence: CASSVSFRGYTF.

The rearrangement joins TRBV9 to TRBJ2-3, with 10 nucleotides matching TRBD2. Germline lookup yields CDR1 SGDLS and CDR2 YYNGEE. V lost 7 bases, J lost 3 bases, and 5 bases stayed unmatched. This CDR3 is 14 amino acids long. DNA for the CDR3: TGTGCCAGCCAGGCTAGCGGGAGTACAGATACGCAGTATTTT. It yields the protein CASQASGSTDTQYF.

The chain combines TRBV3-1 with TRBJ2-1; the D call may be TRBD1 or TRBD2 (5 bases each). Germline CDR1 reads LGHDT; CDR2 reads YNNKEL (reference sequence). The V gene lost 1 base and the J gene lost 5 bases, with 18 bases spanning the gap. This CDR3 contains 17 residues. In nucleotides, the CDR3 is TGTGCCAGCAGCCAAGCCAGAATCGGACGGGGCAACAATGAGCAGTTCTTC. Translation: CASSQARIGRGNNEQFF.

Comment on this clonotype: This clone may be a read error of a much larger clone one base away. The chain recombines TRBV20-1 with TRBJ2-7, with 7 bases aligning to TRBD2. CDR3 length equals 14 residues. The V gene end was trimmed by 4 bases and the J gene end by 0 bases; junction bases not matched to a gene: 6. CDR1 DFQATT and CDR2 SNEGSKA come from the germline V gene (reference sequence). The CDR3 nucleotides are TGCAGTGCTACGACTGGCGGGAGCTCCTACGAGCAGTACTTC. Amino acid sequence: CSATTGGSSYEQYF.

This clonotype showed up many times. V is TRBV10-1 and J is TRBJ2-7; D remains unclear. The ends were cut back, 0 bases at V and 0 bases at J, with 21 bases in the middle. The CDR3 is 19 residues long. Germline values: CDR1 WNHNN, CDR2 SYGVQD (reference sequence). The DNA for the CDR3 is TGCGCCAGCAGTGAGTCTTTTCCGAAGCGCCTAGAAAGCTCCTACGAGCAGTACTTC. Translating it yields CASSESFPKRLESSYEQYF.

V is TRBV6-2 or TRBV6-3 and J is TRBJ2-5; D is possibly TRBD1 (6 bases). CDR1 is MNHEY, CDR2 SVGEGT, per germline. Trimming took 6 bases from V and 9 from J, leaving 17 bases between them. The length of the CDR3 is 13 residues. The CDR3 DNA is TGTGCCAGCAGCCGACAGGACCAATGGGCCCAGTACTTC. It is translated as CASSRQDQWAQYF.